The clone carrying this T cell receptor beta chain is medium-sized (0.01 to 0.1%). Antigen specificity is unknown. The data originate from a study of spatial heterogeneity in lung cancer. Overall study context: Sequences of the beta chain were consistently detected in greater numbers than alpha-chain sequences.

Findings of the study overall: Mutation tallies in tumors tracked expanded intratumoral alpha and beta TCR counts.

Germline CDR1 SGHRS, CDR2 YFSETQ. V was clipped by 4 bases and J by 7 bases, with 15 bases between them. This CDR3 is 13 amino acids long. A unique molecular identifier was attached to every TCR cDNA molecule. TCRdb called the 5' RACE reads again in MiXCR, with one record for every CDR3 protein. The table includes 5,000 to 6,500 distinct CDR3 sequences, around 4.8% detected once. Sample time point: sample taken at primary tumor resection. Untreated early-stage non-small cell lung cancer patients, 55 to 85 in total, were the donors. Frozen PBMC, nontumor lung or tumor provided whole RNA, which was sequenced unsorted.

The TCR originated in a male donor with early-stage non-small cell lung cancer. Sequencing was performed on lung tumor tissue, taken at surgery. The chain employs TRBV5-1 and TRBJ2-7, with no clear D. DNA for the CDR3: TGCGCCAGCAGCCTCGTAGGGATCCGGGAGCAGTACTTC. This sequence encodes CASSLVGIREQYF.